In its sample, the clone carrying this TCR beta chain was seen many times. The sample originates from a study of T-cell reconstitution after alpha-beta-depleted transplantation in children. Unique molecular identifiers featured in how the TCRbeta library was prepared. TCRdb re-analysed the PCR reads in MiXCR, keeping a single row per CDR3 protein. The repertoire holds about 110,000 distinct CDR3 sequences, under 13% seen once, with more than 7% in the top ten. Specimen: PBMCs from the stem cell graft donor, collected from the stem cell graft. The TCR comes from a human donor who donated a stem cell graft to a child with acute lymphoblastic leukemia.

The CDR3 bases are TGTGCCAGCCTCTACGCGGGAGTACCAGATACGCAGTATTTT. This translates into CASLYAGVPDTQYF. The chain employs TRBV28 and TRBJ2-3, with 7 bases identical to TRBD2. Germline CDR1 reads MDHEN; CDR2 reads SYDVKM. The CDR3 consists of 14 residues. V gave up 8 bases and J gave up 4 bases; unmatched junction bases: 9.